The clone carrying this T cell receptor beta chain has a handful of counts. Per germline, CDR1 GTSNPN and CDR2 SVGIG (reference sequence). CDR3 length equals 15 residues. The ends lost 1 base at V and 5 bases at J; junction bases unmatched: 5. TCRdb ran MiXCR on the RACE reads and lists one entry per CDR3 protein. The sample has roughly 380,000 distinct CDR3 sequences; approximately 5% are singletons. Documented time point: patch test 1, 2 weeks after DPC sensitization. Documented treatment: therapeutic diphenylcyclopropenone sensitization with weekly scalp DPC. This entry comes from a study of human T cells and chemical hapten exposure.

The sequence derives from a woman between 50 and 59 years old with alopecia areata. Some clones in this sample may be carry-over from other donors' samples. The material was whole blood, obtained in connection with sensitization to the hapten diphenylcyclopropenone (DPC). The rearrangement links TRBV30 to TRBJ2-3, with TRBD2 matching 11 bases. CDR3 in DNA: TGTGCCTGGAGTGGTAGCGGGAGGGCCAAAGATACGCAGTATTTT. The encoded protein is CAWSGSGRAKDTQYF.